The table lists the clone carrying this TCR beta chain with a few counts. What it binds is not known. 5'RACE, which relied on constant-segment primers, yielded TCR alpha and TCR beta cDNA libraries carrying sample barcodes and UMIs. One entry per CDR3 protein results from TCRdb running MiXCR on the 5' RACE reads. The table records fewer than 700,000 distinct CDR3 sequences, 15% to 20% of them present only once. The data belong to a study of T-cell memory formation after mild COVID-19. The overall study: TCR clusters mostly belonged to single donors. Notes on the study in general: Some responding clones appeared in pre-infection memory, suggesting cross-reactive memory joined.

Germline CDR1 and CDR2: SGHTA and FQGNSA. The V gene lost 2 bases and the J gene lost 1 base, with 9 bases spanning the gap. There are 14 residues in the CDR3. Sequenced input: PBMCs or a T cell subset sorted from them (not recorded which). V and J are TRBV7-2 and TRBJ2-7; D possibly uses TRBD1 or TRBD2 (6 bases each). The receptor comes from an adult woman who had mild COVID-19 (a few samples of this study predate the infection). Cell type and time point are not known. DNA for the CDR3: TGTGCCAGCAGCTTAAGGGGGGCTTCCTACGAGCAGTACTTC. Amino acid sequence: CASSLRGASYEQYF. Together with reference TRBV7-2 and TRBJ2-7, the CDR3 gives the full variable domain: GAGVSQSPSNKVTEKGKDVELRCDPISGHTALYWYRQSLGQGLEFLIYFQGNSAPDKSGLPSDRFSAERTGGSVSTLTIQRTQQEDSAVYLCASSLRGASYEQYFGPGTRLTVT.